These T cell receptor beta chains were read from a single sample in a study of human T cells and chemical hapten exposure. TCRdb re-analysed the RACE reads in MiXCR, keeping a single row per CDR3 protein. The sample holds 85,000 to 95,000 distinct CDR3 sequences; about 8.6% are singletons and the top ten take about 3.1%. The specimen was whole blood. The receptor source for this set is a female donor in good health. Some clones in this sample may be carry-over from other donors' samples. Each CDR3 is given with its conserved first and last residue. The D gene is left open where the match is weak. Rows may omit the clone size; those that give it use once, few, many or a size class.

len,d_gene,j_gene,v_gene,abundance,CDR3aa,CDR3nt
14,.,TRBJ2-3,TRBV6-4,few,CASSDSSASDTQYF,TGTGCCAGCAGTGACTCATCGGCCAGTGATACGCAGTATTTT
11,.,TRBJ1-5,TRBV20-1,.,CSVTIHQPQHF,TGCAGTGTTACAATTCATCAGCCCCAGCATTTT
14,.,TRBJ1-1,TRBV10-3,many,CAISDWQSNTEAFF,TGTGCCATCAGTGACTGGCAGTCGAACACTGAAGCTTTCTTT
16,.,TRBJ1-5,TRBV23-1,few,CASSQWDPRGNQPQHF,TGCGCCAGCAGTCAATGGGACCCTAGGGGCAATCAGCCCCAGCATTTT
13,TRBD1,TRBJ1-2,TRBV27,many,CASRPGQGNGYTF,TGTGCCAGCAGACCGGGACAGGGGAATGGCTACACCTTC
15,.,TRBJ1-4,TRBV2,many,CASSERTYRGEKLFF,TGTGCCAGCAGTGAACGGACCTACCGGGGTGAAAAACTGTTTTTT
17,TRBD2,TRBJ2-3,TRBV25-1,.,CANSEPTSGRFGDTQYF,TGTGCCAACAGTGAACCAACTAGCGGGAGATTTGGAGATACGCAGTATTTT
15,TRBD2,TRBJ2-3,TRBV20-1,.,CGARESSGQADTQYF,TGCGGTGCTAGAGAAAGTAGCGGGCAGGCAGATACGCAGTATTTT
14,.,TRBJ2-3,TRBV5-4,few,CASSFGLDGDTQYF,TGTGCCAGCAGCTTCGGATTGGACGGAGATACGCAGTATTTT
17,TRBD1,TRBJ2-1,TRBV28,.,CASSQDRELDSYNEQFF,TGTGCCAGCAGTCAGGACAGGGAATTAGACTCCTACAATGAGCAGTTCTTC
16,TRBD1,TRBJ2-3,TRBV7-2,few,CASSPPRTGYTDTQYF,TGTGCCAGCAGCCCACCCCGGACAGGTTACACAGATACGCAGTATTTT
13,.,TRBJ2-3,TRBV27,many,CASSPDLGKVAYF,TGTGCCAGCAGTCCCGATTTGGGGAAGGTTGCGTATTTT
16,.,TRBJ1-1,TRBV4-3,.,CASSQDKRGRNTEAFF,TGCGCCAGCAGCCAAGATAAGAGGGGACGGAACACTGAAGCTTTCTTT
15,.,TRBJ1-1,TRBV6-2/TRBV6-3,.,CASRTRSVIVPEAFF,TGTGCCAGCAGGACCAGATCGGTCATCGTCCCTGAAGCTTTCTTT
13,.,TRBJ2-3,TRBV2,.,CASRREPTDTQYF,TGTGCCAGCAGAAGAGAGCCAACAGATACGCAGTATTTT